Listed below are T cell receptor beta chains from one sample, sequenced in a study of CD8 T cells in Susac syndrome. One entry per CDR3 protein, called by TCRdb with MiXCR from the immunoSEQ multiplex PCR reads. This repertoire shows about 110,000 distinct CDR3 sequences, 94% found once; its top ten account for about 0.41%. Source material: CD8+ T cells from PBMCs. Every receptor here comes from a human donor with Susac syndrome. The CDR3 runs from the conserved cysteine through the conserved F or W. The order of the fields is J gene, V gene, clone size, CDR3 protein. Some rows mark clone size as missing; the rest say once, few, many or name a class of expanded clone.

J: TRBJ2-7
V: TRBV4-1
size: .
CDR3: CASSQEDPGRLALYEQYF

J: TRBJ2-7
V: TRBV6-5
size: .
CDR3: CASRAGTDIYEQYF

J: TRBJ2-1
V: TRBV6-5
size: .
CDR3: CASSYSPYNEQFF

J: TRBJ1-2
V: TRBV13
size: .
CDR3: CASSSDLTGGVNYGYTF

J: TRBJ2-4
V: TRBV5-4
size: .
CDR3: CASRLIDTPGDIQYF

J: TRBJ1-2
V: TRBV12-3/TRBV12-4
size: .
CDR3: CASSTGQGEDYGYTF

J: TRBJ2-3
V: TRBV4-3
size: once
CDR3: CASSQGLAGDGTQYF

J: TRBJ2-3
V: TRBV4-3
size: .
CDR3: CASSQMQGGRADTQYF

J: TRBJ1-6
V: TRBV12-3/TRBV12-4
size: .
CDR3: CASSVGQGSSPLHF

J: TRBJ1-2
V: TRBV29-1
size: .
CDR3: CSVDPQDRDYYGYTF

J: TRBJ1-5
V: TRBV27
size: .
CDR3: CASSNSGQGIQPQHF

J: TRBJ1-2
V: TRBV27
size: .
CDR3: CASSPLRTGGADYGYTF

J: TRBJ2-2
V: TRBV6-5
size: .
CDR3: CASSSGQSSGELFF

J: TRBJ2-7
V: TRBV7-6
size: .
CDR3: CASSSGDSSYEQYF

J: TRBJ2-3
V: TRBV9
size: .
CDR3: CASSEGQGSDTQYF

J: TRBJ2-3
V: TRBV12-3/TRBV12-4
size: once
CDR3: CASSIGGPTDTQYF

J: TRBJ2-3
V: TRBV19
size: .
CDR3: CASSSEGLGTQYF

J: TRBJ1-5
V: TRBV9
size: .
CDR3: CASSPGEAQPQHF

J: TRBJ2-7
V: TRBV25-1
size: .
CDR3: CATASSRVGVREQYF

J: TRBJ2-7
V: TRBV5-4
size: .
CDR3: CASSPAPQHGQYF

J: TRBJ2-7
V: TRBV7-3
size: few
CDR3: CASSLGTSGHEQYF

J: TRBJ2-7
V: TRBV6-6
size: .
CDR3: CASSYTEYEQYF

J: TRBJ2-7
V: TRBV3-1
size: .
CDR3: CASSQQTSAYEQYF

J: TRBJ2-1
V: TRBV6-5
size: .
CDR3: CASRIDGHNEQFF

J: TRBJ1-2
V: TRBV7-8
size: .
CDR3: CASSPQSSGVYGYTF

J: TRBJ2-5
V: TRBV9
size: .
CDR3: CASSVDPYQGMGETQYF

J: TRBJ2-5
V: TRBV6-2/TRBV6-3
size: .
CDR3: CASSPETQYF

J: TRBJ1-5
V: TRBV6-2/TRBV6-3
size: .
CDR3: CASSWGSQPQHF

J: TRBJ2-5
V: TRBV7-8
size: .
CDR3: CASSLDDGQETQYF

J: TRBJ1-1
V: TRBV4-1
size: .
CDR3: CASSQGTGGADTEAFF

J: TRBJ2-1
V: TRBV5-4
size: .
CDR3: CASSLGLAGSNEQFF

J: TRBJ2-2
V: TRBV3-1
size: .
CDR3: CASSQGNRGNTGELFF

J: TRBJ1-1
V: TRBV12-3/TRBV12-4
size: .
CDR3: CASSSGPMNTEAFF